The clone carrying this TCR beta chain was detected only once. The antigen remains unidentified. The source of the sample is a study of cytomegalovirus exposure and HLA in healthy donors. Study-wide points: Previous analysis showed most TCR beta V segments were productive about 90% or about 30% of the time.

PCR employed 60 Vbeta and 13 Jbeta primers. Sequenced by immunoSEQ multiplex PCR; TCRdb stores in-frame clones only, minus some. Here the sample spans 140,000 or so clones, approximately 72% being singletons. CDR3 length: 14 amino acids. The V and J ends lost 2 bases and 9 bases respectively, with 14 bases between them. CDR1 and CDR2 from the germline V gene are SGHAT and FQDESV (reference sequence). The rearrangement links TRBV11-1 to TRBJ2-1, with D perhaps matching TRBD2 (5 bases). The sequence was collected from a man aged 35-49 years in good health and CMV-seronegative. The source material was PBMCs. In DNA form, the CDR3 reads TGTGCCAGCAGCTTATCCCCAAAAGGGAGTGAGCAGTTCTTC. Its translation is CASSLSPKGSEQFF.